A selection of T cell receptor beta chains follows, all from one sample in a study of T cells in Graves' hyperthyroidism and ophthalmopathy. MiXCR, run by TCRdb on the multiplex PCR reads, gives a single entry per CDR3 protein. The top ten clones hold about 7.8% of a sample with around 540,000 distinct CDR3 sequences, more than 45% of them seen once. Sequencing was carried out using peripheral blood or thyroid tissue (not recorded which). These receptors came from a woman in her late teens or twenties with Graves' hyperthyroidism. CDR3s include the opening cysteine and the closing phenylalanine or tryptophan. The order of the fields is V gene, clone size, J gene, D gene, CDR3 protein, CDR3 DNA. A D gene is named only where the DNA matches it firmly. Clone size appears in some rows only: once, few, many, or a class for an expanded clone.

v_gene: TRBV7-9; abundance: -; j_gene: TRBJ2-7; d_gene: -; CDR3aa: CASSPMDGSTYEQYF; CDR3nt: TGTGCCAGCAGCCCAATGGACGGATCAACCTACGAGCAGTACTTC
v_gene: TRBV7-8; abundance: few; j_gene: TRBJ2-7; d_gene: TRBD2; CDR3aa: CASSFRDYSYEQYF; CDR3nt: TGTGCCAGCAGCTTCCGGGACTACTCCTACGAGCAGTACTTC
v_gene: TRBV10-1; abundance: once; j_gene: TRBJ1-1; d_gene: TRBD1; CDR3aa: CASSEGTETQRYTEAFF; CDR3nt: TGCGCCAGCAGTGAAGGGACAGAGACGCAGCGGTACACTGAAGCTTTCTTT
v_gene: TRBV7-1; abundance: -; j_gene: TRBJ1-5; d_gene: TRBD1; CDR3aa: CASSSGQGGLDQPQHF; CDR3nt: TGTGCCAGCAGCTCGGGACAGGGGGGTCTCGATCAGCCCCAGCATTTT
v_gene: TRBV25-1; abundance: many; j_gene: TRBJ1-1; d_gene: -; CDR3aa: CASSEYKNTEAFF; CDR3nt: TGTGCCAGCAGTGAATATAAGAACACTGAAGCTTTCTTT
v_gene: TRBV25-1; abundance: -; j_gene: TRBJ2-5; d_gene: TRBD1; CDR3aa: CASSQRDRGETQYF; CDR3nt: TGTGCCAGCAGCCAGAGGGACAGGGGTGAGACCCAGTACTTC
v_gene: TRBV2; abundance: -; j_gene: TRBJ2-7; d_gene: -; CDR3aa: CASSGEPTYEQYF; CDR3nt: TGTGCCAGCAGTGGCGAACCTACCTACGAGCAGTACTTC
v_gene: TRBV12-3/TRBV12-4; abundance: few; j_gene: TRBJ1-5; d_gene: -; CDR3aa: CASSQDGRPQPQHF; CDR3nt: TGTGCCAGCAGTCAAGACGGGAGGCCCCAGCCCCAGCATTTT
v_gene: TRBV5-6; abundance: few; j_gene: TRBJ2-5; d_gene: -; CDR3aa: CASSPQGGETQYF; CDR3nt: TGTGCCAGCAGCCCCCAGGGCGGGGAGACCCAGTACTTC
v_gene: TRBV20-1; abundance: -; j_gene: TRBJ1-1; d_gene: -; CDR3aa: CSARGAGAFF; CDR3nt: TGCAGTGCTAGGGGCGCGGGGGCTTTCTTT
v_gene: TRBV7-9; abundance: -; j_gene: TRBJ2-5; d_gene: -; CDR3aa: CAGSLLELNETQYF; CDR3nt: TGTGCCGGGAGCTTGCTAGAATTGAATGAGACCCAGTACTTC
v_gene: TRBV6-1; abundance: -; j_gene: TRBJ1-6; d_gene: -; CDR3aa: CASSEGDGLGSPPHF; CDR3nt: TGTGCCAGCAGTGAAGGTGACGGCCTTGGTTCACCCCCCCACTTT
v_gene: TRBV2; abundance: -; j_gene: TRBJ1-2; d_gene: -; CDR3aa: CASSESGGQISWGYTF; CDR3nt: TGTGCCAGCAGTGAAAGTGGCGGGCAGATATCGTGGGGCTACACCTTC
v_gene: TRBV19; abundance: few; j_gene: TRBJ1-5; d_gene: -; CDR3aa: CASTEGRDNQPQHF; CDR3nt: TGTGCCAGTACCGAAGGTAGGGACAATCAGCCCCAGCATTTT
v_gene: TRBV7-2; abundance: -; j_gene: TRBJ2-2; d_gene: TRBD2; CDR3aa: CASSTESGTSGATGELFF; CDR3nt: TGTGCCAGCAGCACGGAATCCGGGACTAGCGGGGCAACCGGGGAGCTGTTTTTT
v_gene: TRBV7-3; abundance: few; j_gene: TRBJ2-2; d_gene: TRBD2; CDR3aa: CASSLTGTGGSPGELFF; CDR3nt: TGTGCCAGCAGCTTAACGGGTACTGGCGGGAGTCCCGGGGAGCTGTTTTTT